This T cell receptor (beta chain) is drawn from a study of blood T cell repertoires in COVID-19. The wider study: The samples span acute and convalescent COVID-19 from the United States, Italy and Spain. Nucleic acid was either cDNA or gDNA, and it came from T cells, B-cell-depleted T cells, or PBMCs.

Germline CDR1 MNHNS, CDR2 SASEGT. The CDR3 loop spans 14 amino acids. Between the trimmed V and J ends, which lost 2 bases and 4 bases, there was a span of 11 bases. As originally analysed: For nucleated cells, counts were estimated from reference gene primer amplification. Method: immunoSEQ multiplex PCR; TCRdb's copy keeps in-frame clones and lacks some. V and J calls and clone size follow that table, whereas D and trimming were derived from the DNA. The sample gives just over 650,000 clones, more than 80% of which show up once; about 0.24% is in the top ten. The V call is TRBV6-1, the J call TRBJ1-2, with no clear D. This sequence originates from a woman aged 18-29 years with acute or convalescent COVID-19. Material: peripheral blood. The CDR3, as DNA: TGTGCCAGCAGTGAATCTTTAACAACCTATGGCTACACCTTC. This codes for CASSESLTTYGYTF.